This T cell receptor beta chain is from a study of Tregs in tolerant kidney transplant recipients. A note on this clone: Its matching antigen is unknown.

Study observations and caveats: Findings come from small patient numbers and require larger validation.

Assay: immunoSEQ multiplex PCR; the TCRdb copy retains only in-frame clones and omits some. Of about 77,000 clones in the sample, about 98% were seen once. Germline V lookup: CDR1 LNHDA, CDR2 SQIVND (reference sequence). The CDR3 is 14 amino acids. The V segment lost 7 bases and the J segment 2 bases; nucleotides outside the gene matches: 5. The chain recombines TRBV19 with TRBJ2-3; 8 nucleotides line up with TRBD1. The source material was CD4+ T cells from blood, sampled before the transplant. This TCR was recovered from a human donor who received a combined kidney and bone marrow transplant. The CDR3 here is CASNDRGYTDTQYF. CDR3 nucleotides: TGTGCCAGTAATGACAGGGGATACACAGATACGCAGTATTTT.